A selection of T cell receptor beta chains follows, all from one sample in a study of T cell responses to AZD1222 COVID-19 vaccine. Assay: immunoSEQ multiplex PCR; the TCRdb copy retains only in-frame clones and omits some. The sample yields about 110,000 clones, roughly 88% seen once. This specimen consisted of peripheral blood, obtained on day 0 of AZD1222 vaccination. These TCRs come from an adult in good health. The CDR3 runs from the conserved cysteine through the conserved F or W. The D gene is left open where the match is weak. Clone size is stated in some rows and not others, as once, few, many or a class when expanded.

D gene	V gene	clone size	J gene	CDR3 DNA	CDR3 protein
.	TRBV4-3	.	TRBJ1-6	TGCGCCAGCAGCCAAGATCCGGGGGCGCGGCAGAATTCACCCCTCCACTTT	CASSQDPGARQNSPLHF
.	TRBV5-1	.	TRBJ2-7	TGCGCCAGCAGCTCCGACAGCATCTCCTACGAGCAGTACTTC	CASSSDSISYEQYF
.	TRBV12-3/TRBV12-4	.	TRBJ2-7	TGTGCCAGCAGTTTAGCAGGGGATATCGAGCAGTACTTC	CASSLAGDIEQYF
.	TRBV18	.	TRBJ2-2	TGTGCCAGCTTTGGATCGAACACCGGGGAGCTGTTTTTT	CASFGSNTGELFF
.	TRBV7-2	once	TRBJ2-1	TGTGCCAGCAGGCAGGGACGGAGTACCTACAATGAGCAGTTCTTC	CASRQGRSTYNEQFF
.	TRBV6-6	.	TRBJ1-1	TGTGCCAGCGTTCTCTACATGGGGCTAGTGAACACTGAAGCTTTCTTT	CASVLYMGLVNTEAFF
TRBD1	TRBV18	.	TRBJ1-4	TGTGCCAGCTCAGGACAGGGGACAACTAATGAAAAACTGTTTTTT	CASSGQGTTNEKLFF
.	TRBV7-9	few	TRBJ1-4	TGTGCCAGCAGCTTGGTAGGGCTTGGTGAAAAACTGTTTTTT	CASSLVGLGEKLFF
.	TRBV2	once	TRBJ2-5	TGTGCCAGCAGTTCGGGGGCCCCCGGGACCCAGTACTTC	CASSSGAPGTQYF
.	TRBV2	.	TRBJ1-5	TGTGCCAGCAGAATTGGGGAGGCCGGTCAGCCCCAGCATTTT	CASRIGEAGQPQHF
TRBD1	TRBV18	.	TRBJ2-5	TGTGCCAGCTCACTCTCGACAGGGATACAAGAGACCCAGTACTTC	CASSLSTGIQETQYF
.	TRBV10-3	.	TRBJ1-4	TGTGCCATCAGACAGGACGCAACTAATGAAAAACTGTTTTTT	CAIRQDATNEKLFF
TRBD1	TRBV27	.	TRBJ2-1	TGTGCCAGCAGTCCCTACAGGGGTGAGCAGTTCTTC	CASSPYRGEQFF
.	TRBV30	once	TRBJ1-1	TGTGCCTGGAGTGTAAGGGGCACTGAAGCTTTCTTT	CAWSVRGTEAFF
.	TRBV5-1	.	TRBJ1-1	TGCGCCAGCAGCTTGTCCGGGGGCACTGAAGCTTTCTTT	CASSLSGGTEAFF
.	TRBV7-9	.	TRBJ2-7	TGTGCCACCTCCCCTTTTGCCAGGGGCATCTACGAGCAGTACTTC	CATSPFARGIYEQYF
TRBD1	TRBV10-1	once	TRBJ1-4	TGCGCCAGCAGTGGGGGACAGCCTAATGAAAAACTGTTTTTT	CASSGGQPNEKLFF
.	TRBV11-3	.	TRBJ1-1	TGTGCCAGCAGCTTAGTTTGGGGCACTGAAGCTTTCTTT	CASSLVWGTEAFF
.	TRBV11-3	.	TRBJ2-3	TGTGCCAGCAGCTTAGGTACAGGGACAGATACGCAGTATTTT	CASSLGTGTDTQYF
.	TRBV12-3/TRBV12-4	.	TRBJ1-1	TGTGCCAGCGTGCCCGGGCAGCGGGCTGAAGCTTTCTTT	CASVPGQRAEAFF
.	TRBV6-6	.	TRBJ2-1	TGTGCCAGCAGTTACGCAGCCAGCTCCTACAATGAGCAGTTCTTC	CASSYAASSYNEQFF
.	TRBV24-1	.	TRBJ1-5	TGTGCCACCGCTACAGGTCTCGATGGGCAGCCCCAGCATTTT	CATATGLDGQPQHF
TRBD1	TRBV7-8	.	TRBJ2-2	TGTGCCAGCAGCCCCCCTTCCGCAGGGGGTGGCGGGGAGCTGTTTTTT	CASSPPSAGGGGELFF
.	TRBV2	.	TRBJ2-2	TGTGCCAGCCGGGCCTCGAGGGGCACCGGGGAGCTGTTTTTT	CASRASRGTGELFF
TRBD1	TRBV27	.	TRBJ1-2	TGTGCCAGCAGGGCGGACAGGAACTATGGCTACACCTTC	CASRADRNYGYTF
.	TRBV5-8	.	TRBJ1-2	TGTGCCAGCAGCCCGGATTCTCTAGGCTACACCTTC	CASSPDSLGYTF
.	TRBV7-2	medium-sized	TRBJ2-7	TGTGCCAGCAGCTTAGTGGCAGCATACGAGCAGTACTTC	CASSLVAAYEQYF
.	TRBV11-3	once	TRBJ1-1	TGTGCCAGCAGCCCAGGGGCTGAAGCTTTCTTT	CASSPGAEAFF
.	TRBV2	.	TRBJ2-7	TGTGCCAGCGGATCCGAGCAGTACTTC	CASGSEQYF
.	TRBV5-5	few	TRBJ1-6	TGTGCCAGCAGTACCTCAGATCGTTCACCCCTCCACTTT	CASSTSDRSPLHF
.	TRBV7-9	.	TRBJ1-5	TGTGCCAGCAGTCCAGGAGGGGGGAATCAGCCCCAGCATTTT	CASSPGGGNQPQHF
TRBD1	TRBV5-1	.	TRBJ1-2	TGCGCCAGCAGCTTTCTCCCGGGACAGGGGTTGGATGGCTACACCTTC	CASSFLPGQGLDGYTF
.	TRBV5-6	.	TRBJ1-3	TGTGCCAGCAGCCGATACTCCGGTGCAGGGGCTGGAAACACCATATATTTT	CASSRYSGAGAGNTIYF
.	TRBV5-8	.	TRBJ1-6	TGTGCCAGCAGCTTGGTATTTCAACCCCTCCACTTT	CASSLVFQPLHF
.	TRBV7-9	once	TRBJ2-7	TGTGCCAGCAGCTTAATAGGGACACCAGATGAGCAGTACTTC	CASSLIGTPDEQYF
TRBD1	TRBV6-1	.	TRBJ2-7	TGTGCCAGCAGTGAAGCGAACCACAGGGGGAGCGAGCAGTACTTC	CASSEANHRGSEQYF
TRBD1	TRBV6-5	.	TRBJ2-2	TGTGCCAGCAGTTCCGGGGACAGGGTGGTCGGGGAGCTGTTTTTT	CASSSGDRVVGELFF
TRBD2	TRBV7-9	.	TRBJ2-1	TGTGCCAGCAGCCCCCACGGGGGGTACAATGAGCAGTTCTTC	CASSPHGGYNEQFF
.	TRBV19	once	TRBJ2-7	TGTGCCACTAGCCTGCGGGGATCCTACGAGCAGTACTTC	CATSLRGSYEQYF
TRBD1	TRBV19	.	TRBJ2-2	TGTGCCAGTAGGGGGATGGACAGGGACACCGGGGAGCTGTTTTTT	CASRGMDRDTGELFF
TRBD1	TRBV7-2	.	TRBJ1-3	TGTGCCAGCAGCCCTGAGACAGGGGCTGGAAACACCATATATTTT	CASSPETGAGNTIYF
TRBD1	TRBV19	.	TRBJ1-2	TGTGCCAGTAGTACGAGGGACAGGGTCTATGGCTACACCTTC	CASSTRDRVYGYTF
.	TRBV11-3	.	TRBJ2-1	TGTGCCAGCAGCGCCCCGAGGGGGGCGGGGGTGTCCTACAATGAGCAGTTCTTC	CASSAPRGAGVSYNEQFF
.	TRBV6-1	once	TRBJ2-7	TGTGCCAGCAGTGAAGGCCTTACGCAGGACGAGCAGTACTTC	CASSEGLTQDEQYF
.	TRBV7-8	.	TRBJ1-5	TGTGCCAGCAGCTTAAGGGTCGGGCAGCGAAATCAGCCCCAGCATTTT	CASSLRVGQRNQPQHF
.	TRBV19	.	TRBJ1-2	TGTGCCAGTAGTCACGTCGCCAACTATGGCTACACCTTC	CASSHVANYGYTF
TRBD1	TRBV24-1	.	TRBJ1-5	TGTGCCACCAGTGACCCGGACAGGGGAAATCAGCCCCAGCATTTT	CATSDPDRGNQPQHF
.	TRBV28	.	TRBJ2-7	TGTGCCAGCAGTCAGCCCGGGCTCTCCTACGAGCAGTACTTC	CASSQPGLSYEQYF
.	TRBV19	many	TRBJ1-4	TGTGCCAGCCCGGGGACTAATGAAAAACTGTTTTTT	CASPGTNEKLFF
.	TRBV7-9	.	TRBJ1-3	TGTGCCAGCAGCCCGGGACGGAGCTCTGGAAACACCATATATTTT	CASSPGRSSGNTIYF
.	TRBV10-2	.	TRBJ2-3	TGCGCCAGCAGTGTAAAGGAGGCGTACACAGATACGCAGTATTTT	CASSVKEAYTDTQYF
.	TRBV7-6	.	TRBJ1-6	TGTGCCAGCAGTATGACACCGAGCTCCTATAATTCACCCCTCCACTTT	CASSMTPSSYNSPLHF
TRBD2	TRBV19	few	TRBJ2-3	TGTGCCAGTAGTATGCGACTAGCGGGGATCACAGATACGCAGTATTTT	CASSMRLAGITDTQYF
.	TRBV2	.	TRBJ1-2	TGTGCCAGCAGTGCAAGGAATCCGGATGGCTACACCTTC	CASSARNPDGYTF